This TCR beta chain was found in a study of cytomegalovirus exposure and HLA in healthy donors. Whole-study context: Counted in an early data release were roughly 81 million unique TCRs from HLA-typed donors.

This PCR relied on a set of 60 Vbeta primers and 13 Jbeta primers. Some clones are missing from TCRdb's copy, which holds only in-frame ones; the method was immunoSEQ multiplex PCR. Of approximately 140,000 clones in the sample, about 76% are singletons; the top ten hold roughly 4%. There are 14 residues in the CDR3. The V gene lost 1 base and the J gene lost 1 base, with 8 bases spanning the gap. Looked up from germline, CDR1 is LGHNA and CDR2 is YSLEER. Points from the study as a whole: As a later analysis revealed, most CMV-associated TCR beta chains appeared HLA-restricted. What a later analysis showed was that several of the most significant clusters appeared linked to common viral pathogens. Earlier analysis found most TCR beta V segments productive about 87% or about 30% of the time.

There are a few counts of this clone. Antigen specificity is unknown. This chain joins TRBV4-3 and TRBJ2-7, with D unclear. Sequenced sample: PBMCs. The receptor was isolated from a human donor in good health. CDR3 sequence reads: CASSQAAESYEQYF. The DNA for the CDR3 is TGCGCCAGCAGCCAAGCCGCGGAGTCCTACGAGCAGTACTTC.